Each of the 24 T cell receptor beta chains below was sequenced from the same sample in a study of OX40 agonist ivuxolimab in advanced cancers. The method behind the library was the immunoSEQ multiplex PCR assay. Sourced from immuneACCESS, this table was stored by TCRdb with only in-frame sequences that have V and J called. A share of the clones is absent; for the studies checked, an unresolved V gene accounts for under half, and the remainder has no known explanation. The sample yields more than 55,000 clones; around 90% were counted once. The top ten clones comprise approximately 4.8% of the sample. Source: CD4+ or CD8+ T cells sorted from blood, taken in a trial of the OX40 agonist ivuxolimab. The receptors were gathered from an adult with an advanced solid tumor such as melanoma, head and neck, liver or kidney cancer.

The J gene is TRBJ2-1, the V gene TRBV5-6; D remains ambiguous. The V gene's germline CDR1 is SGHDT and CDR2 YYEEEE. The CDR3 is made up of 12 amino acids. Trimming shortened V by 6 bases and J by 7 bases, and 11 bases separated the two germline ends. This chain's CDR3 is CASKLGWNEQFF. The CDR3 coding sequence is TGTGCCAGCAAATTAGGCTGGAATGAGCAGTTCTTC. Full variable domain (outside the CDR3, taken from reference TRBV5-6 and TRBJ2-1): DAGVTQSPTHLIKTRGQQVTLRCSPKSGHDTVSWYQQALGQGPQFIFQYYEEEERQRGNFPDRFSGHQFPNYSSELNVNALLLGDSALYLCASKLGWNEQFFGPGTRLTVL.

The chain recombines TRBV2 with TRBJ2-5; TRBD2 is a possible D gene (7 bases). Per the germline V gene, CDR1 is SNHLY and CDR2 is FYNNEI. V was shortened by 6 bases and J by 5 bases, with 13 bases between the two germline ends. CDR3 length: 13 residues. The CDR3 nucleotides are TGTGCCAGCAGAAGAGGGGGGGGTGAGACCCAGTACTTC. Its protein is CASRRGGGETQYF.

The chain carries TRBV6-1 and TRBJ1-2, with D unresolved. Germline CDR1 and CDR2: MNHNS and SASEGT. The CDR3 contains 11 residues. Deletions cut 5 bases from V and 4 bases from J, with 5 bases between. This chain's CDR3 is CASSPSYGYTF. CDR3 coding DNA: TGTGCCAGCAGTCCCAGCTATGGCTACACCTTC.

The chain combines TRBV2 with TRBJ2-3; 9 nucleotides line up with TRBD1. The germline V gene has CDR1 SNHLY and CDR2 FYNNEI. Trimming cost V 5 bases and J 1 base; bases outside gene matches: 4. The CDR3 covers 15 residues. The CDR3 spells CASSWDRVGTDTQYF. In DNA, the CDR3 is TGTGCCAGCAGTTGGGACAGGGTGGGCACAGATACGCAGTATTTT.

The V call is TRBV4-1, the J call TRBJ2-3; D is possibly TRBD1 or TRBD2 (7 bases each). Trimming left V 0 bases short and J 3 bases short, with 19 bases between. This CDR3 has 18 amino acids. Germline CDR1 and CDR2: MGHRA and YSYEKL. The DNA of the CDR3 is TGCGCCAGCAGCCAAGACGCCCTTCGCGGGGGACAGACAGATACGCAGTATTTT. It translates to CASSQDALRGGQTDTQYF.

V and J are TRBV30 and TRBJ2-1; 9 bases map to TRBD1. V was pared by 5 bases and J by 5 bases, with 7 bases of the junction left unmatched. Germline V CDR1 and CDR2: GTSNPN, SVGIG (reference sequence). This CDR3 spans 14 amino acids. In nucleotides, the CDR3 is TGTGCCTGGTCTAGGGGACAGGGTGACAATGAGCAGTTCTTC. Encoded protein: CAWSRGQGDNEQFF. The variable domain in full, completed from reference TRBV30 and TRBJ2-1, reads SQTIHQWPATLVQPVGSPLSLECTVEGTSNPNLYWYRQAAGRGLQLLFYSVGIGQISSEVPQNLSASRPQDRQFILSSKKLLLSDSGFYLCAWSRGQGDNEQFFGPGTRLTVL.

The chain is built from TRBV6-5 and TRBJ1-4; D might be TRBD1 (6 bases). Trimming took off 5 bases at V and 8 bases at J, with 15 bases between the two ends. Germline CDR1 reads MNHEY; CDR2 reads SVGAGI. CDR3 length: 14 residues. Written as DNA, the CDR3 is TGTGCCAGCAGTAGGACAGCCCTGGGAGAAAAACTGTTTTTT. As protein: CASSRTALGEKLFF.

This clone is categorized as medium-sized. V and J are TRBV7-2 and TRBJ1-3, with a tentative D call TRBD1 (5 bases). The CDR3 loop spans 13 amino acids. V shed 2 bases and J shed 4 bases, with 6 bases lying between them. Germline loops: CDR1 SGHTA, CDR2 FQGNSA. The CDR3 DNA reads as TGTGCCAGCAGCTTAAGACAGGGAAACACCATATATTTT. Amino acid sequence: CASSLRQGNTIYF.

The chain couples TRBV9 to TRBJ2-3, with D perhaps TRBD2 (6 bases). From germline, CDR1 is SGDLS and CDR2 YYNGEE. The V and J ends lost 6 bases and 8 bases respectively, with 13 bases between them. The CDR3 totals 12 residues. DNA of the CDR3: TGTGCCAGCACCTCAGACGGGGGTACGCAGTATTTT. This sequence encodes CASTSDGGTQYF.

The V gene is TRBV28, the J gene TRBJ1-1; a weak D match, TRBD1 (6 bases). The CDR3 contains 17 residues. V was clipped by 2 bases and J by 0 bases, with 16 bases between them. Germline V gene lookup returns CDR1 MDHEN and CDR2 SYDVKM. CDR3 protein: CASSLGAWGGMNTEAFF. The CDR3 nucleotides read TGTGCCAGCAGTTTAGGGGCTTGGGGGGGCATGAACACTGAAGCTTTCTTT.

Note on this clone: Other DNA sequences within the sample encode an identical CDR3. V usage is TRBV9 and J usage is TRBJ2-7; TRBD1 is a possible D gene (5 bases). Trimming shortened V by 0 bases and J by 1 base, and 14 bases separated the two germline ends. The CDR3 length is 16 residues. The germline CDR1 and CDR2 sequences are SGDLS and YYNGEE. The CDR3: CASSVGEAGNSYEQYF. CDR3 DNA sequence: TGTGCCAGCAGCGTAGGAGAGGCAGGGAATTCCTACGAGCAGTACTTC.

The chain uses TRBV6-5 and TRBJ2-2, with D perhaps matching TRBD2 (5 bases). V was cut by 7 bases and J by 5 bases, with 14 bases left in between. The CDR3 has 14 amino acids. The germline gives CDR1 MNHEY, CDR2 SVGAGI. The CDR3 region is CASTYSSGTGELFF. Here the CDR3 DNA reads TGTGCCAGCACCTATTCATCGGGGACCGGGGAGCTGTTTTTT.

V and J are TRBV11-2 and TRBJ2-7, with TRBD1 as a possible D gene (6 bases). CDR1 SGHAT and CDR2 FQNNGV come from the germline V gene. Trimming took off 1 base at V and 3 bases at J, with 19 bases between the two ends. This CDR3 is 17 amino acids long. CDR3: CASSLAPAQGFNYEQYF. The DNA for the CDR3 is TGTGCCAGCAGCTTAGCGCCGGCTCAGGGGTTCAACTACGAGCAGTACTTC. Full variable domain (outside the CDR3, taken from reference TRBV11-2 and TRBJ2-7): EAGVAQSPRYKIIEKRQSVAFWCNPISGHATLYWYQQILGQGPKLLIQFQNNGVVDDSQLPKDRFSAERLKGVDSTLKIQPAKLEDSAVYLCASSLAPAQGFNYEQYFGPGTRLTVT.

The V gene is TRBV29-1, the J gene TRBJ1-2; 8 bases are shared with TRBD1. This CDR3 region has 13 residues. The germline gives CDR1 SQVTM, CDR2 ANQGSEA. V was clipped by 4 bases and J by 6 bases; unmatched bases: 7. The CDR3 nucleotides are TGCAGCGTTGGAGGGACAGGACGAAATGGCTACACCTTC. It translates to CSVGGTGRNGYTF.

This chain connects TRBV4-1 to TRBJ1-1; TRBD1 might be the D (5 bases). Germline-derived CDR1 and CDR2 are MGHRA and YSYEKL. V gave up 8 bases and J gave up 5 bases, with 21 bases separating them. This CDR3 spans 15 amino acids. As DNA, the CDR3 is TGCGCCAGCGCGGAACCGGGACCTCCTGGGACTGAAGCTTTCTTT. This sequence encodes CASAEPGPPGTEAFF.

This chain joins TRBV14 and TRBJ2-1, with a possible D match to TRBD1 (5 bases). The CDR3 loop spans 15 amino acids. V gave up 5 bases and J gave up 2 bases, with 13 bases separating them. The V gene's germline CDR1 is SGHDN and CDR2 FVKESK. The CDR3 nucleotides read TGTGCCAGCAGCAGAGGACACACAACCTACAATGAGCAGTTCTTC. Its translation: CASSRGHTTYNEQFF.

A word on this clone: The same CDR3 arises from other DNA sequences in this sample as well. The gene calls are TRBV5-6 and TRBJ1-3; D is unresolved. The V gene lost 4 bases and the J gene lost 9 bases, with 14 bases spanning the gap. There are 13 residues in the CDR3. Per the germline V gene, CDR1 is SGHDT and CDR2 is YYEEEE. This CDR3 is CASSLKQGFTIYF. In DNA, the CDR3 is TGTGCCAGCAGCCTGAAACAAGGGTTCACCATATATTTT.

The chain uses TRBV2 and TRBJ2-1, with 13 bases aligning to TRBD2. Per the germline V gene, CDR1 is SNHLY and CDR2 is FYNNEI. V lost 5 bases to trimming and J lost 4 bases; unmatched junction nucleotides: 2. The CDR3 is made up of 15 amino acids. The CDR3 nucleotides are TGTGCCAGCAGTACTAGCGGGAGGGCTTACAATGAGCAGTTCTTC. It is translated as CASSTSGRAYNEQFF.

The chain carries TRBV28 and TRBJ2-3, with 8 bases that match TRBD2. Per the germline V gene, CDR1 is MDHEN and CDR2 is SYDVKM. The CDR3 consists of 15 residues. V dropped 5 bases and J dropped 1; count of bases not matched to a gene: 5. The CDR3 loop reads CASSISGKGTDTQYF. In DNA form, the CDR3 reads TGTGCCAGCAGTATTAGCGGGAAGGGCACAGATACGCAGTATTTT.

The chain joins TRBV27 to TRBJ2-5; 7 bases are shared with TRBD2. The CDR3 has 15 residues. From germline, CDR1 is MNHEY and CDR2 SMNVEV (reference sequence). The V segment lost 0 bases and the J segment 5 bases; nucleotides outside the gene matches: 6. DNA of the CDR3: TGTGCCAGCAGTTTATCGGGCGGGGGTGGGGAGACCCAGTACTTC. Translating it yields CASSLSGGGGETQYF.

The CDR3 here is CASSPSGQNNQPQHF. The CDR3 DNA reads as TGTGCCAGCTCACCATCGGGACAGAACAATCAGCCCCAGCATTTT. This chain connects TRBV18 to TRBJ1-5, with TRBD1 matching 7 bases. The V segment lost 2 bases and the J segment 3 bases; nucleotides outside the gene matches: 4. Germline values: CDR1 KGHSH, CDR2 LQKENI. The CDR3 has 15 amino acids.

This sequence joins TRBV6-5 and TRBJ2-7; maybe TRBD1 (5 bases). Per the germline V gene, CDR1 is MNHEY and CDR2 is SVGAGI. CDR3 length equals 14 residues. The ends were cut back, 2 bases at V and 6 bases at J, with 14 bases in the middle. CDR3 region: CASSYKQVGLEQYF. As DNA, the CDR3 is TGTGCCAGCAGTTACAAACAGGTCGGGCTCGAGCAGTACTTC.

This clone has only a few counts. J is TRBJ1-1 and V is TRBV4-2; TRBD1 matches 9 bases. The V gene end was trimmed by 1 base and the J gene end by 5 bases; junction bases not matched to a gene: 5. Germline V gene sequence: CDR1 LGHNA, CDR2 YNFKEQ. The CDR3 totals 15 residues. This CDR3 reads CASSQGDRGNTEAFF. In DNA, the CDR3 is TGTGCCAGCAGCCAAGGTGACAGGGGGAATACTGAAGCTTTCTTT.

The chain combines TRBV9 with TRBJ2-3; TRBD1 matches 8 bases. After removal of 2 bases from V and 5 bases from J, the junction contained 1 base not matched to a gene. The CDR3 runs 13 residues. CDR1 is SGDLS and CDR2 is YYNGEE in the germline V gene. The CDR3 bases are TGTGCCAGCAGCGTCGACAGGGGAGATACGCAGTATTTT. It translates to CASSVDRGDTQYF.